This T cell receptor (beta chain) was sequenced during a study of blood T cells in healthy people across ages (dated by TCRdb to the mid-2010s). General notes on the study: Template switching captured roughly one uniquely barcoded TCR beta cDNA molecule per two T cells in model experiments. The donors were split into four age groups: young (average around 17 years), middle-aged (roughly 40), aged (approximately 60) and long-lived (about 82). To avoid experimental bias, donors of different ages were randomly spread across the sequencing lanes. Two additional independent replicas of 1 million unique cDNA reads from the same blood draw were analyzed for two donors (one aged 18 to 30 and one aged 80 or older). The study measured age-related changes in TCR beta repertoire diversity using deep sequencing normalized with unique cDNA molecular identifiers.

From the germline V gene, CDR1 is SQVTM and CDR2 is ANQGSEA. From its cysteine to its phenylalanine, the CDR3 spans 13 amino acids. The entry retains the CDR3 DNA only, 39 bases that are in frame from base 1. The V end loses 6 bases and the J end loses 5 bases, and a stretch of 14 bases separates them. What the research found in general, with its limitations: There was a strong correlation between observed TCR beta diversity and the percentage of naive T cells measured by flow cytometry. Bulk unsorted PBMC profiling prevented conclusive comparison of naive and antigen-experienced compartments. Compared with the aged group, the long-lived group had more naive CD4+ T cells, fewer expanded clones and increased TCR diversity, a pattern suggesting age selection. As age increased, observed TCR beta diversity per million T cells dropped in a roughly linear way, and a significant reduction was already evident by age 40. Because the CMV infection status of the donors was unknown, age-related changes in expanded clonotypes may potentially have been confounded. Total diversity estimates from one million sequenced T cells were considered lower bounds and underestimates.

The donors were 40 or so Caucasian individuals from Russia, aged roughly 6 to 100 years, who were systemically healthy. Roughly 9.5 milliliters of peripheral blood were drawn from each donor into EDTA-treated Vacutainer tubes. Ficoll-Paque density-gradient centrifugation was used to isolate PBMCs, with at least 7 million obtained per sample. Trizol reagent was used to extract total RNA from the PBMCs, yielding at least 6 micrograms per sample. The percentages of naive CD45RAhigh/CD27high T cells were determined by flow cytometry on a PBMC aliquot from every donor. A word on this clonotype: Its antigen has not been determined. The sample holds no much larger clone one base away, and base qualities are not on file.

Receptor libraries were prepared by 5' RACE. TCRdb records Illumina HiSeq 2500 as the sequencer. A second PCR of about 6 to 11 cycles was run with a J-beta primer mix and a sample-barcoded 5' primer. A template-switch 5' adaptor carrying 12 random nucleotides introduced a unique molecular identifier onto each TCR beta cDNA molecule. Each sample yielded at least 3 million CDR3-containing paired-end reads. The Mint cDNA synthesis kit, primed by a TRBC-specific oligonucleotide, was used to synthesize first-strand cDNA from all RNA. Following uracil-DNA glycosylase treatment, all cDNA underwent a first 18-cycle PCR with the universal primers M1SS and BC2_uni_R. Per the original workflow: Each sample was normalized by randomly selecting 1 million high-quality reads, each carrying a distinct molecular identifier. Reads with shared molecular identifiers were discarded instead of being binned into consensus sequences. MiTCR, set to a Q25 quality threshold and the strictest error-elimination algorithm, was used for CDR3 identification, clonotype clustering and error correction. A nonparametric unseen species model using Euler transformation provided a lower-bound estimate of total TCR beta diversity. In TCRdb, the public reads were trimmed at Q25 with fastp and aligned with MiXCR, with productive beta chains retained. Identical CDR3 protein sequences are pooled into one entry, listed with their most common genes and DNA. The V and J calls and clone size come from TCRdb's table, not from the authors' own analysis. This sample holds some 640,000 distinct CDR3 sequences; 49% were observed only once. The top ten clones comprise 30% to 35% of the sample.

The chain employs TRBV29-1 and TRBJ2-1, and the D gene may be TRBD2, 6 bases matching. This sequence originates from a woman in her sixties in good health. The specimen was blood. CDR3 loop: CSVKGLTNNEQFF. The bases are TGCAGCGTCAAAGGACTAACCAACAATGAGCAGTTCTTC.